The T cell receptor beta chain described here comes from a study of CD8+ T cells in alopecia areata listed by TCRdb under 2018. Regarding the study in general: The treated patients, all with moderate-to-severe alopecia areata, were enrolled in an open-label pilot trial of oral tofacitinib given at 5 to 10 mg twice daily. Patients stayed on tofacitinib for 6 to 18 months and then had 6 months of follow-up off drug so that delayed response and recurrence could be assessed. The SALT score, which quantifies the percentage of affected scalp surface area, was used to measure disease severity in treated patients. High-throughput TCRbeta sequencing was used to examine T cell clonal expansion in alopecia areata in both the C3H/HeJ mouse model and human patients. On the human side, TCRbeta sequencing was run on scalp tissue and on sorted CD4+ and CD8+ peripheral blood T cells from healthy controls and from alopecia areata patients with either patchy or totalis/universalis disease. Biopsies were taken from tofacitinib-treated patients at baseline and at 4 and 24 weeks of treatment, and a later scalp biopsy was taken in several of the tofacitinib-treated patients. Clonality in the scalp was compared among normal scalp (n=4), patchy alopecia areata scalp (n=8), and alopecia totalis/universalis scalp (n=8). RNA was obtained with the PAXgene miRNA kit for fixed scalp, the miRNeasy kit for PBMCs, and the RNeasy kit for mouse skin. TCRbeta CDR3 regions were amplified by immunoSEQ multiplex PCR with 35 Vbeta forward and 13 Jbeta reverse primers.

CDR1 and CDR2 were assigned from the germline V gene as SNHLY and FYNNEI. V drops 7 bases and J drops 5 bases, leaving 9 bases in between. The CDR3 runs 12 residues from the cysteine to the phenylalanine. This entry keeps only the CDR3 DNA: 36 bases, framed from base 1. Study-wide conclusions, independent of this receptor: Compared with normal scalp, lesional scalp had higher clonality and more expanded CD8+ clones, particularly in alopecia totalis/universalis, a pattern that suggests antigenic drive. Many expanded lesional clones persisted in scalp and blood during tofacitinib treatment, which may partly explain relapse after stopping treatment. Resident alphabeta T cells in normal human skin are also sequenced, complicating scalp TCR repertoire analysis, unlike mouse skin dominated by gammadelta T cells. TCR sequences shared between patients were less clear than in mice, possibly partly because of HLA diversity in the patient population. Because the treated cohort was small and included a single nonresponder, larger studies are needed to assess links between baseline CD8+ expansion and response. Tofacitinib significantly decreased scalp clonality and the number of expanded CD8+ clones among the top 100 scalp clones.

About this clone itself: The target of this receptor is not known. Within one base of it there is no much larger clone, and no base qualities were kept.

This sample's time point label indicates: less than 25 weeks on oral tofacitinib. What this sample's treatment or condition label stands for: oral pan-JAK inhibitor, 5-10 mg twice daily. Lesional scalp punch biopsies and peripheral blood were collected from alopecia areata patients. PBMCs were isolated by density centrifugation and stained for CD3, CD4 and CD8, and CD4+ and CD8+ T cells were sorted on a FACSAria. Receptors were amplified or captured by the immunoSEQ multiplex PCR assay. RNA was extracted from all samples and reverse transcribed into cDNA as template for TCR sequencing. First-strand cDNA was synthesized with SuperScript III using a 2:1 mix of oligo-dT and random hexamers. A synthetic immune receptor repertoire was used to assess amplification bias, and residual bias was removed computationally. Processing in the source paper ran as follows. After raw reads were preprocessed to remove errors, the CDR3 was defined following IMGT conventions as running from the conserved cysteine to phenylalanine. Clonality was computed by normalizing Shannon entropy by log2 of the number of productive unique TCRs and subtracting the result from 1. Scalp TCRbeta sequences were cross-referenced with sorted blood CD4 and CD8 repertoires so that the CD4 or CD8 identity of scalp clones could be inferred. TCRdb's version of the immuneACCESS table is confined to in-frame rearrangements and falls short of the full clone set. An unresolved V gene accounts for under half of the shortfall where checked; the remainder is of unknown origin. Clone size and the V and J calls come from that table; the DNA yielded D and trimming. In this sample the table shows around 270,000 clones, over 45% of which occur a single time. The ten biggest clones cover over 1.5% of the sample.

This receptor was taken from a human donor with alopecia areata. The material was CD4+ T cells sorted from blood, obtained at week 24, from a patient treated with tofacitinib. Recombination linked TRBV2 to TRBJ2-1; the D region possibly corresponds to TRBD1 (6 bases align). The nucleotides are TGTGCCAGCATACAGGGAGACAATGAGCAGTTCTTC. Translated, this gives CASIQGDNEQFF.